The subject of this entry is one TCR beta chain. This sample is part of a study of blood T cell repertoires in COVID-19. Study as a whole: COVID-19 samples, acute and convalescent, were from the United States, Italy and Spain. T cells, B-cell-depleted T cells, or PBMCs provided the cDNA or gDNA that served as material.

This CDR3 region has 12 residues. V gave up 6 bases and J gave up 5 bases, with 11 bases separating them. Germline CDR1 reads MDHEN; CDR2 reads SYDVKM. The authors' processing: Amplifying reference gene primers gave estimates of nucleated cell counts. Profiling relied on immunoSEQ multiplex PCR, and the TCRdb table lists in-frame clones only, not all of them. Clone size and the V and J calls come from that table; the DNA yielded D and trimming. Of around 130,000 clones listed, 70% to 90% are singletons. Sequencing was done on a sample of peripheral blood. This sequence was found in a woman in her fifties or sixties with acute or convalescent COVID-19. This sequence joins TRBV28 and TRBJ2-7; D is possibly TRBD2 (5 bases). The CDR3, as DNA: TGTGCCAGCAGCCTCTCCGGGAACGAGCAGTACTTC. Translated: CASSLSGNEQYF.